Presented here are 9 T cell receptor beta chains from one specimen sequenced in a study of beta chain features in type 1 diabetes. As every portion of the isolated RNA was reverse transcribed, the sequencing read expressed TCRB transcripts. TCRdb keeps only in-frame clones here, not all; method: immunoSEQ multiplex PCR. Among under 800,000 clones listed, 15% were seen once. The sample was naive CD4+ T cells from blood. Receptor source: a man aged 18-30 years in good health.

The chain couples TRBV11-1 to TRBJ2-2, with 8 bases identical to TRBD1. Looked up from germline, CDR1 is SGHAT and CDR2 is FQDESV (reference sequence). Unmatched junction bases numbered 10, after V lost 8 bases and J lost 2 bases. CDR3 size: 16 residues. In DNA form, the CDR3 reads TGTGCCAGCCGTGTACGGACAGGGTCCAACACCGGGGAGCTGTTTTTT. This codes for CASRVRTGSNTGELFF.

The sample holds a few counts of this clone. The CDR3 here is CASSPYAPGTGELFF. The CDR3 bases are TGTGCCAGCAGCCCGTACGCACCCGGGACCGGGGAGCTGTTTTTT. This chain connects TRBV14 to TRBJ2-2, with D uncertain. The CDR3 consists of 15 residues. Germline assignment: CDR1 SGHDN and CDR2 FVKESK. The V end lost 4 bases, the J end lost 5 bases, and 14 bases lay between the germline ends.

The table lists this clone with a few counts. The chain carries TRBV7-2 and TRBJ2-7; 8 nucleotides agree with TRBD2. Germline V gene lookup returns CDR1 SGHTA and CDR2 FQGNSA. The length of the CDR3 is 14 residues. V dropped 5 bases and J dropped 3; count of bases not matched to a gene: 6. The CDR3 nucleotides read TGTGCCAGCAGCATCCAGCGGGGGAACTACGAGCAGTACTTC. Protein product: CASSIQRGNYEQYF.

CDR3 sequence reads: CAISRDRGRLNTEAFF. CDR3 nucleotide sequence: TGTGCCATCAGCCGCGACCGTGGTAGGTTGAACACTGAAGCTTTCTTT. The chain combines TRBV10-3 with TRBJ1-1; no firm D call. Germline CDR1 is ENHRY and CDR2 is SYGVKD. Trimming pared 6 bases from V and 0 bases from J, leaving 17 bases between. The CDR3 loop spans 16 amino acids.

The table lists this clone with a count of one. J is TRBJ2-7 and V is TRBV7-2; TRBD2 aligns across 14 bases. CDR3 length: 16 residues. The ends lost 5 bases at V and 1 base at J; junction bases unmatched: 4. Germline V gene sequence: CDR1 SGHTA, CDR2 FQGNSA. CDR3 sequence reads: CASSRWTSGRSYEQYF. In DNA form, the CDR3 reads TGTGCCAGCAGCCGATGGACTAGCGGGAGGTCCTACGAGCAGTACTTC. The full variable domain, completed using reference TRBV7-2 and TRBJ2-7, is GAGVSQSPSNKVTEKGKDVELRCDPISGHTALYWYRQSLGQGLEFLIYFQGNSAPDKSGLPSDRFSAERTGGSVSTLTIQRTQQEDSAVYLCASSRWTSGRSYEQYFGPGTRLTVT.

The chain couples TRBV9 to TRBJ1-1; D gene ambiguous. The V end was cut by 3 bases, the J end by 1 base, with 13 bases between. Germline CDR1 reads SGDLS; CDR2 reads YYNGEE. This CDR3 is built from 15 residues. The CDR3 sequence: CASSGGLGWNTEAFF. CDR3 nucleotides: TGTGCCAGCAGCGGGGGTTTAGGGTGGAACACTGAAGCTTTCTTT.

The chain carries TRBV14 and TRBJ2-1; D may be TRBD1 or TRBD2 (6 bases each). This CDR3 contains 18 residues. With 0 bases removed from V and 1 base from J, the gap between germline ends came to 16 bases. In germline, CDR1 is SGHDN, CDR2 FVKESK. CDR3 residues: CASSQDRGDTRSYNEQFF. The DNA for the CDR3 is TGTGCCAGCAGCCAAGATAGGGGGGACACTAGATCCTACAATGAGCAGTTCTTC.

This clone was found a few times. V is TRBV5-4 and J is TRBJ2-3, with D possibly TRBD1 on 6 matching bases. CDR1 is SGHNT and CDR2 is YYREEE in the germline V gene (reference sequence). This CDR3 is 16 amino acids long. V lost 3 bases and J 0 bases, leaving 14 bases between the germline ends. For the CDR3, the DNA is TGTGCCAGCAGCTCCAGACAGGTAGTGAGCACAGATACGCAGTATTTT. Encoded protein: CASSSRQVVSTDTQYF.

The rearrangement links TRBV30 to TRBJ1-3; 11 nucleotides agree with TRBD1. V shed 4 bases and J 5 bases; nucleotides not matched to a gene: 7. CDR3 length: 15 amino acids. Germline values: CDR1 GTSNPN, CDR2 SVGIG (reference sequence). This CDR3 is CAWTLGQGVRNTIYF. DNA of the CDR3: TGTGCCTGGACTTTGGGACAGGGGGTTAGAAACACCATATATTTT.